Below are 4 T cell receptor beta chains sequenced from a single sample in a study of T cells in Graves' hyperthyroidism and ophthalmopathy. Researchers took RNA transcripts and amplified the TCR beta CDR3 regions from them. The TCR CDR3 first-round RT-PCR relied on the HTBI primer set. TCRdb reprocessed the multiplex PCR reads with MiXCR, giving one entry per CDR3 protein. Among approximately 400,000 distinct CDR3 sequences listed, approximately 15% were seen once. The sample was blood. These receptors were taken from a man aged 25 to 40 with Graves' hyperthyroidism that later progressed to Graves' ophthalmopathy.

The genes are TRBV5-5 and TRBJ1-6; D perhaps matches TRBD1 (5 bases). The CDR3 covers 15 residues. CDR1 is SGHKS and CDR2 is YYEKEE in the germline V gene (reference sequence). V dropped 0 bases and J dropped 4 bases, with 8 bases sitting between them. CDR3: CASSLGQPYNSPLHF. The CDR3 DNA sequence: TGTGCCAGCAGCTTGGGACAGCCTTATAATTCACCCCTCCACTTT.

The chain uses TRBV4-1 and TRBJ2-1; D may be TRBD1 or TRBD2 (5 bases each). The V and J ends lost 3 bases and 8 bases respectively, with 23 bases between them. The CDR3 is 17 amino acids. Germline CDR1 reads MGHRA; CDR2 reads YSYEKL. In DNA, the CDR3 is TGCGCCAGCAGCCAGCGCAATCTAGGACTGGGGGACGATGAGCAGTTCTTC. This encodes CASSQRNLGLGDDEQFF.

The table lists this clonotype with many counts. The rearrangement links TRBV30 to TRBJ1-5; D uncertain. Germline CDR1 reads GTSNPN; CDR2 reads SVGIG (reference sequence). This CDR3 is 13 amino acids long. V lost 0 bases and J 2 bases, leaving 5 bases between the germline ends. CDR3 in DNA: TGTGCCTGGAGTGTTGAGGGCAATCAGCCCCAGCATTTT. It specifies CAWSVEGNQPQHF.

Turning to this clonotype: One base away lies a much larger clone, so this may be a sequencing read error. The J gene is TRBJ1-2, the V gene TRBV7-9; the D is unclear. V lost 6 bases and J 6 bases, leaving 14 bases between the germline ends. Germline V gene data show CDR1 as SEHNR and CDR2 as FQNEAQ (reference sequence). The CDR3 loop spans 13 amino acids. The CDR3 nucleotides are TGTGCCAGCAGGCAAGTGGGGATGGATGGCTACACCTTC. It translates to CASRQVGMDGYTF. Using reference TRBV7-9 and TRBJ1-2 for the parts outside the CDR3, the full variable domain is DTGVSQNPRHKITKRGQNVTFRCDPISEHNRLYWYRQTLGQGPEFLTYFQNEAQLEKSRLLSDRFSAERPKGSFSTLEIQRTEQGDSAMYLCASRQVGMDGYTFGSGTRLTVV.